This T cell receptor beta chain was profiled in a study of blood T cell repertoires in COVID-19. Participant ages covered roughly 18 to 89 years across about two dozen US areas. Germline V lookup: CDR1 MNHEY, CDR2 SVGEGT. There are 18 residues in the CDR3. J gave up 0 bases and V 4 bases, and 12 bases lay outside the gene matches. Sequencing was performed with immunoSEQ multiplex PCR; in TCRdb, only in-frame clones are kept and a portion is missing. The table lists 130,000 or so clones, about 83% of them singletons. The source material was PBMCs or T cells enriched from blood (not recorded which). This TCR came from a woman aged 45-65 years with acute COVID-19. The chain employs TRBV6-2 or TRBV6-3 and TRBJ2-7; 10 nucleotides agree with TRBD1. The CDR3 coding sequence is TGTGCCAGCAGTTCTCCGGGACAGGGGTTAGGGAGCTCCTACGAGCAGTACTTC. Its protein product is CASSSPGQGLGSSYEQYF.